These 28 T cell receptor beta chains originate from one sample sequenced in a study of shared T cell receptors in the human thymus. This table comes from immunoSEQ multiplex PCR, and its TCRdb copy is limited to in-frame clones, with some not included. The repertoire holds about 660,000 clones, with around 87% as singletons. The data were also submitted as part of a second study, on human thymus T cells.

Sequencing was done on a sample of thymocytes. The receptor set was obtained from a boy less than two years old with a congenital heart defect.

The count of this clone is one. V is TRBV10-3 and J is TRBJ1-1, with 11 bases lining up with TRBD1. The length of the CDR3 is 14 residues. CDR1 and CDR2 (germline): ENHRY, SYGVKD. Trimming removed 10 bases from V and 3 bases from J; junction bases left unmatched: 7. Here the CDR3 reads CATLGQGAYTEAFF. CDR3 DNA: TGTGCCACCCTAGGACAGGGGGCGTACACTGAAGCTTTCTTT.

In its sample, this clone was seen once. The J gene is TRBJ2-5, the V gene TRBV6-5, with a weak D call TRBD2 (5 bases). Per the germline V gene, CDR1 is MNHEY and CDR2 is SVGAGI. This CDR3 spans 12 amino acids. With 7 bases removed from V and 1 base from J, the gap between germline ends came to 7 bases. The CDR3 is CASTGSQETQYF. For the CDR3, the DNA is TGTGCCAGCACGGGAAGCCAAGAGACCCAGTACTTC.

CDR3 in amino acids: CASEVGGATDTQYF. The CDR3, as DNA: TGTGCCAGCGAAGTAGGGGGCGCCACAGATACGCAGTATTTT. The chain employs TRBV5-4 and TRBJ2-3; 7 nucleotides line up with TRBD1. Germline V lookup: CDR1 SGHNT, CDR2 YYREEE (reference sequence). The CDR3 spans 14 residues. The junction had 7 bases not matched to a gene; V was cut back by 7 bases and J by 2 bases.

The CDR3 spells CASSYGGNYNEQFF. The DNA of the CDR3 is TGTGCCAGCAGTTACGGGGGGAATTACAATGAGCAGTTCTTC. The J gene is TRBJ2-1, the V gene TRBV6-5, with D maybe TRBD2 (6 bases). Trimming removed 2 bases from V and 4 bases from J, with 9 bases in between. This CDR3 region has 14 residues. Germline V gene sequence: CDR1 MNHEY, CDR2 SVGAGI.

The gene calls are TRBV30 and TRBJ2-1, with 12 bases matching TRBD2. There are 19 residues in the CDR3. V shed 3 bases, J shed 6 bases, and the junction held 18 bases outside the gene matches. Germline loops: CDR1 GTSNPN, CDR2 SVGIG (reference sequence). CDR3: CAWRCCWLAGGPGCNEQFF. The CDR3 region has the DNA TGTGCCTGGAGGTGTTGTTGGCTAGCGGGGGGGCCGGGGTGCAATGAGCAGTTCTTC.

V and J are TRBV7-2 and TRBJ2-3; 8 nucleotides line up with TRBD2. J lost 5 bases, V lost 3 bases, and 16 bases had no gene match. This CDR3 has 18 residues. Germline CDR1 reads SGHTA; CDR2 reads FQGNSA. CDR3 in amino acids: CASSFKTRTGGPIDTQYF. In nucleotides, the CDR3 is TGTGCCAGCAGCTTCAAGACCCGGACGGGAGGGCCAATAGATACGCAGTATTTT.

The chain joins TRBV6-1 to TRBJ2-1; 9 bases line up with TRBD1. The V gene's germline CDR1 is MNHNS and CDR2 SASEGT. The ends lost 2 bases at V and 6 bases at J; junction bases unmatched: 5. The CDR3 is 15 residues long. For the CDR3, the DNA is TGTGCCAGCAGTGAACGGACAGGGGCGGGCAATGAGCAGTTCTTC. Its translation: CASSERTGAGNEQFF.

The CDR3: CAWRTERKAFF. CDR3 bases: TGTGCCTGGCGGACAGAACGGAAAGCTTTCTTT. This chain connects TRBV30 to TRBJ1-1, with D tentatively TRBD1 (6 bases). V lost 5 bases to trimming and J lost 9 bases, with 13 bases between them. The V gene's germline CDR1 is GTSNPN and CDR2 SVGIG (reference sequence). The CDR3 totals 11 residues.

CDR3 in amino acids: CASSLSGYCTNYKAFF. CDR3 DNA: TGTGCCAGCAGCCTTTCGGGGTACTGCACGAACTATAAAGCTTTCTTT. The V and J genes are TRBV5-6 and TRBJ1-1, with D hard to call. The length of the CDR3 is 16 residues. The V end lost 4 bases, the J end lost 9 bases, and 25 bases lay between the germline ends. CDR1 is SGHDT, CDR2 YYEEEE, per germline.

The CDR3 DNA reads TGTGCCAGTAGTAAAGGGACAGAATATCAGCCCCAGCATTTT. Translated: CASSKGTEYQPQHF. J is TRBJ1-5 and V is TRBV19; TRBD1 agrees at 7 bases. V shed 4 bases, J shed 5 bases, and the junction held 5 bases outside the gene matches. The CDR3 length is 14 residues. Germline V CDR1 and CDR2: LNHDA, SQIVND (reference sequence).

J is TRBJ2-3 and V is TRBV19; 7 bases are a match to TRBD2. This CDR3 region has 15 residues. Losses at the gene ends were 5 bases for V and 4 bases for J; bases not matched to a gene: 9. Germline V gene lookup returns CDR1 LNHDA and CDR2 SQIVND (reference sequence). The CDR3 here is CASSAGGWSPDTQYF. The CDR3 region has the DNA TGTGCCAGTAGTGCCGGGGGGTGGAGTCCAGATACGCAGTATTTT.

CDR3 DNA sequence: TGTGCCAGCAGCCAGAGTGGGGAGACCAACTATGGCTACACCTTC. Translated: CASSQSGETNYGYTF. The chain links TRBV14 to TRBJ1-2; D ambiguous. The germline V and J ends were trimmed by 3 bases and 2 bases, with 13 bases remaining between them. CDR3 length: 15 amino acids. Germline CDR1 and CDR2: SGHDN and FVKESK. Looking up the rest from reference TRBV14 and TRBJ1-2 gives the full variable domain: EAGVTQFPSHSVIEKGQTVTLRCDPISGHDNLYWYRRVMGKEIKFLLHFVKESKQDESGMPNNRFLAERTGGTYSTLKVQPAELEDSGVYFCASSQSGETNYGYTFGSGTRLTVV.

The chain combines TRBV5-5 with TRBJ2-7; 9 bases are shared with TRBD1. V shed 7 bases and J 5 bases; nucleotides not matched to a gene: 7. The CDR3 runs to 13 residues. Germline V gene sequence: CDR1 SGHKS, CDR2 YYEKEE (reference sequence). The CDR3, as DNA: TGTGCCAGCGTAGACAGGGGGATAAACGAGCAGTACTTC. It is translated as CASVDRGINEQYF.

The chain couples TRBV7-9 to TRBJ1-3, with no clear D. With 3 bases removed from V and 0 bases from J, the gap between germline ends came to 9 bases. Germline CDR1 SEHNR, CDR2 FQNEAQ (reference sequence). This CDR3 region has 15 residues. The CDR3 here is CASSLFLSSGNTIYF. The CDR3 region has the DNA TGTGCCAGCAGCTTGTTCCTAAGCTCTGGAAACACCATATATTTT.

With respect to this clone: The same CDR3 is also encoded by other DNA sequences in this sample. V and J are TRBV5-6 and TRBJ2-7; D unclear. V dropped 2 bases and J dropped 1 base, with 4 bases sitting between them. In germline, CDR1 is SGHDT, CDR2 YYEEEE. The CDR3 totals 12 residues. The CDR3 DNA follows: TGTGCCAGCAGCTTACAGTCCTACGAGCAGTACTTC. Translation gives CASSLQSYEQYF.

The V and J genes are TRBV28 and TRBJ1-2; 8 nucleotides agree with TRBD1. Looked up from germline, CDR1 is MDHEN and CDR2 is SYDVKM. V lost 1 base and J lost 4; bases outside the gene matches: 11. The CDR3 is 17 residues long. CDR3 amino acids: CASSLFDNRGGSYGYTF. The CDR3 DNA reads TGTGCCAGCAGTTTATTCGACAACAGGGGGGGGAGCTATGGCTACACCTTC.

This chain uses TRBV5-6 with TRBJ2-5; 8 bases are shared with TRBD2. The junction had 9 bases not matched to a gene; V was cut back by 0 bases and J by 2 bases. CDR3 length equals 17 residues. CDR1 is SGHDT and CDR2 is YYEEEE in the germline V gene. CDR3 nucleotide sequence: TGTGCCAGCAGCTTGGGTCGGGAGGGTTCGACTCAAGAGACCCAGTACTTC. This encodes CASSLGREGSTQETQYF.

The chain has TRBV9 and TRBJ2-1; D gene unclear. V gave up 1 base and J gave up 0 bases, with 8 bases separating them. The CDR3 extends over 15 amino acids. Germline V gene data show CDR1 as SGDLS and CDR2 as YYNGEE. The CDR3 region has the DNA TGTGCCAGCAGCGTACGACACAGCTCCTACAATGAGCAGTTCTTC. This codes for CASSVRHSSYNEQFF.

The chain carries TRBV10-3 and TRBJ1-1; TRBD1 might be the D (5 bases). CDR1 and CDR2 from the germline V gene are ENHRY and SYGVKD. The V end was cut by 2 bases, the J end by 8 bases, with 21 bases between. This CDR3 spans 16 amino acids. The chain's CDR3 is CAISETVTGSFSEAFF. In DNA, the CDR3 is TGTGCCATCAGTGAGACAGTCACAGGCTCCTTTTCGGAAGCTTTCTTT.

This clone has just one count. The rearrangement uses TRBV27 and TRBJ1-1, with a possible D match to TRBD1 (5 bases). CDR3 size: 13 residues. Trimming pared 6 bases from V and 1 base from J, leaving 9 bases between. Germline CDR1 and CDR2: MNHEY and SMNVEV (reference sequence). The CDR3 bases are TGTGCCAGCAGCCAGACAGCGAACACTGAAGCTTTCTTT. This codes for CASSQTANTEAFF.

This clone was seen a handful of times. The chain uses TRBV28 and TRBJ2-5; D is possibly TRBD2 (6 bases). Germline assignment: CDR1 MDHEN and CDR2 SYDVKM. V shed 3 bases and J shed 4 bases, with 12 bases lying between them. The CDR3 covers 14 residues. The CDR3 loop reads CASSLGRDSETQYF. DNA of the CDR3: TGTGCCAGCAGTTTGGGGCGGGATTCAGAGACCCAGTACTTC.

This rearrangement joins TRBV28 to TRBJ1-5; 7 nucleotides match TRBD1. The CDR3 covers 15 residues. Per the germline V gene, CDR1 is MDHEN and CDR2 is SYDVKM. V was pared by 7 bases and J by 3 bases, with 9 bases of the junction left unmatched. The chain's CDR3 is CASNGTVKHNQPQHF. As DNA, the CDR3 is TGTGCCAGCAACGGGACAGTAAAGCACAATCAGCCCCAGCATTTT.

The chain is built from TRBV25-1 and TRBJ2-5, with TRBD1 matching 7 bases. The germline V gene encodes CDR1 MGHDK and CDR2 SYGVNS. J was trimmed by 1 base and V by 4 bases; bases with no gene match: 3. This CDR3 region has 14 residues. The CDR3 reads CASSGRQGQETQYF. The CDR3 DNA reads as TGTGCCAGCAGTGGTCGACAGGGCCAAGAGACCCAGTACTTC.

The rearrangement links TRBV5-6 to TRBJ1-6; no clear D gene. The germline V and J ends were trimmed by 2 bases and 4 bases, with 7 bases remaining between them. The CDR3 consists of 14 residues. Germline V gives CDR1 SGHDT, CDR2 YYEEEE. CDR3 loop: CASSLRVYNSPLHF. The CDR3, as DNA: TGTGCCAGCAGCTTACGGGTTTATAATTCACCCCTCCACTTT.

The DNA of the CDR3 is TGTGCCAGCTCCCTAGGAGGGGCCACCGGGGAGCTGTTTTTT. Translating gives CASSLGGATGELFF. The rearrangement uses TRBV18 and TRBJ2-2, with D maybe TRBD2 (6 bases). CDR3 length: 14 residues. Trimming removed 6 bases at V and 4 bases at J, with 12 bases between. Germline lookup yields CDR1 KGHSH and CDR2 LQKENI.

This rearrangement joins TRBV28 to TRBJ1-2, with 7 bases lining up with TRBD1. Germline CDR1 MDHEN, CDR2 SYDVKM. This CDR3 has 12 residues. The trim removed 10 bases at V and 5 bases at J, leaving 7 bases unmatched. The CDR3 here is CATTQGYYGYTF. CDR3 bases: TGTGCCACCACACAGGGGTATTATGGCTACACCTTC.

The rearrangement joins TRBV4-2 to TRBJ2-5, with 7 positions matching TRBD1. Germline assignment: CDR1 LGHNA and CDR2 YNFKEQ. V lost 0 bases, J lost 7 bases, and 5 bases stayed unmatched. The CDR3 loop spans 14 amino acids. CDR3 protein: CASSQDRQGGTQYF. The CDR3, as DNA: TGTGCCAGCAGCCAAGATCGACAGGGTGGGACCCAGTACTTC.

Remarks on this clone: One end of the junction does not line up with germline, which may come from a read error. This rearrangement joins TRBV14 to TRBJ2-1; possible D gene TRBD1, 5 bases. Germline assignment: CDR1 SGHDN and CDR2 FVKESK. The CDR3 loop spans 15 amino acids. CDR3 sequence (DNA): TGTGCCGGCAGCCAATGGGGCAGCCTCTACAATGAGCAGTTCTTC. Protein sequence: CAGSQWGSLYNEQFF.